The source of this TCR beta chain is a study of T cell responses to AZD1222 COVID-19 vaccine. About this clone itself: The target antigen is unknown.

Assay: immunoSEQ multiplex PCR; the TCRdb copy retains only in-frame clones and omits some. The sample records 200,000 to 250,000 clones, approximately 94% being singletons. Trimming at V came to 3 bases and at J to 8 bases, leaving 8 bases not matched to a gene. CDR3 length: 14 residues. Germline V lookup: CDR1 SGHKS, CDR2 YYEKEE (reference sequence). Broader study findings: The sample set comprised mostly white British donors with more females, and clonal diversity was possibly underestimated.

The sample was peripheral blood, taken 28 days after the second dose of the MenACWY control vaccine. The genes are TRBV5-5 and TRBJ1-2, with 9 bases aligning to TRBD1. This TCR came from an adult who received the MenACWY meningococcal vaccine as a control. In nucleotides, the CDR3 is TGTGCCAGCAGCTCTATTGGGACAGGGCGCGGCTACACCTTC. This translates into CASSSIGTGRGYTF.